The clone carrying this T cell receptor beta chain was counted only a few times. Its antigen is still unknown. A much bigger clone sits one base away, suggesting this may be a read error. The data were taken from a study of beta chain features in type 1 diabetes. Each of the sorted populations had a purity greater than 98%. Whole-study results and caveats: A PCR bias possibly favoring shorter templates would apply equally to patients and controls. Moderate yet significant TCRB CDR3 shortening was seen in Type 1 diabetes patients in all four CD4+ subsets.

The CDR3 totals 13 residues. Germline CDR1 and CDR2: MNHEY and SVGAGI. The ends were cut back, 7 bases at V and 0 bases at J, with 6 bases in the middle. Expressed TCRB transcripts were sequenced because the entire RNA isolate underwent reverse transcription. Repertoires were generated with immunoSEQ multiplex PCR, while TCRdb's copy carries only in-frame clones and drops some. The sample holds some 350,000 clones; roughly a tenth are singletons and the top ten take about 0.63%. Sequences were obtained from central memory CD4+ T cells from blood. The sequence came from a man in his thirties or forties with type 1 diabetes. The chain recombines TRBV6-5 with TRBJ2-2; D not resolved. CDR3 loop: CASTNANTGELFF. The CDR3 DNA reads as TGTGCCAGCACAAACGCGAACACCGGGGAGCTGTTTTTT.